The present T cell receptor (beta chain) was sequenced within a study of blood T cell repertoires in COVID-19. Looking at the study overall: COVID-19 samples collected from the United States, Italy and Spain covered acute and convalescent phases. T cells, B-cell-depleted T cells, or PBMCs provided the cDNA or gDNA that served as material.

V shed 5 bases and J shed 2 bases, with 9 bases lying between them. Germline values: CDR1 SGHVS, CDR2 FQNEAQ. The CDR3 runs to 13 residues. Original analysis: Estimated nucleated cell counts came from reference gene primer amplification. Some clones are missing from TCRdb's copy, which holds only in-frame ones; the method was immunoSEQ multiplex PCR. V and J calls and clone size follow that table, whereas D and trimming were derived from the DNA. The sample lists more than 200,000 clones; over 70% were seen once. Sequenced sample: peripheral blood. The sequence was collected from a man between 35 and 55 years old with acute or convalescent COVID-19. The genes are TRBV7-8 and TRBJ1-2; D is ambiguous. The CDR3: CASSPDINYGYTF. The CDR3 nucleotides are TGTGCCAGCAGCCCCGACATAAACTATGGCTACACCTTC.